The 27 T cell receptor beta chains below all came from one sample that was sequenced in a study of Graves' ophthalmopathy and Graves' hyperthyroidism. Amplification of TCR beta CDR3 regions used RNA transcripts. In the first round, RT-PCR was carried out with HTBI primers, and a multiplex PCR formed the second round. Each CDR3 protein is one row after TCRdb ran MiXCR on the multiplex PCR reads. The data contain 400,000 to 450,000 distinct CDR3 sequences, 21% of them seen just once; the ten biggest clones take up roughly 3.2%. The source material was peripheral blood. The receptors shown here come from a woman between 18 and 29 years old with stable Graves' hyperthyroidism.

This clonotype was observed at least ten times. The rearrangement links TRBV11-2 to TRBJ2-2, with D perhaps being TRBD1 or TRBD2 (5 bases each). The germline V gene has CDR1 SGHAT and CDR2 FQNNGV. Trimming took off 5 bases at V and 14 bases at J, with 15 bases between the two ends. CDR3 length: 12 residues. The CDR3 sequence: CASSPQGVGLFF. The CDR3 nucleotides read TGTGCCAGCAGCCCTCAGGGAGTGGGACTGTTTTTT. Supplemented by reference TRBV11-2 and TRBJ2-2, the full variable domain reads EAGVAQSPRYKIIEKRQSVAFWCNPISGHATLYWYQQILGQGPKLLIQFQNNGVVDDSQLPKDRFSAERLKGVDSTLKIQPAKLEDSAVYLCASSPQGVGLFFGEGSRLTVL.

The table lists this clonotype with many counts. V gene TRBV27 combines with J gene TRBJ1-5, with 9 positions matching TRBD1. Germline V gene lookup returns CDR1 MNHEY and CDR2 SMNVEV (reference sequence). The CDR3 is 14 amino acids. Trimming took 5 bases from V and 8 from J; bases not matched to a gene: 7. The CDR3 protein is CASSPGTGWKPQHF. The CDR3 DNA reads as TGTGCCAGCAGTCCCGGGACAGGGTGGAAGCCCCAGCATTTT.

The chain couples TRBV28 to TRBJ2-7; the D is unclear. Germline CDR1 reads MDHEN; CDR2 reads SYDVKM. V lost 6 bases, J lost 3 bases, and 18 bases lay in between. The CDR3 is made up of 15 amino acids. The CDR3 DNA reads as TGTGCCAGCAGCCCCCGCCCCGGACCTCTCTACGAGCAGTACTTC. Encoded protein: CASSPRPGPLYEQYF.

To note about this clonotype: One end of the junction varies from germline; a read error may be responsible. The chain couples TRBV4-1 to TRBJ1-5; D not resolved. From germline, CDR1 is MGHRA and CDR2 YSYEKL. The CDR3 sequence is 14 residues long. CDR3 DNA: TGCGCCAGCAGCCAAGTTAGAGGCAATCAGCCCAAGCATTTT. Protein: CASSQVRGNQPKHF.

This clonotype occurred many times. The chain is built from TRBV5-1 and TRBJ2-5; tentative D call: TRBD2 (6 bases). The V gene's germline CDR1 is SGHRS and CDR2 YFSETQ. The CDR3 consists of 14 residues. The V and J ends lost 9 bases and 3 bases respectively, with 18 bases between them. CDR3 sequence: CATQLGTSKETQYF. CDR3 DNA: TGCGCCACCCAGCTTGGAACTAGCAAAGAGACCCAGTACTTC. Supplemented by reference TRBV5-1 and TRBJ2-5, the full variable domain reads KAGVTQTPRYLIKTRGQQVTLSCSPISGHRSVSWYQQTPGQGLQFLFEYFSETQRNKGNFPGRFSGRQFSNSRSEMNVSTLELGDSALYLCATQLGTSKETQYFGPGTRLLVL.

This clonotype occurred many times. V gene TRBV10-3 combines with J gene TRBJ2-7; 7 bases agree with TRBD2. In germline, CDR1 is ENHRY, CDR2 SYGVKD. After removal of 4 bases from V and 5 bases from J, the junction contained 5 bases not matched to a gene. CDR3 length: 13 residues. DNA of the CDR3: TGTGCCATCAGTGGATGGGGAGGGAACGAGCAGTACTTC. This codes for CAISGWGGNEQYF.

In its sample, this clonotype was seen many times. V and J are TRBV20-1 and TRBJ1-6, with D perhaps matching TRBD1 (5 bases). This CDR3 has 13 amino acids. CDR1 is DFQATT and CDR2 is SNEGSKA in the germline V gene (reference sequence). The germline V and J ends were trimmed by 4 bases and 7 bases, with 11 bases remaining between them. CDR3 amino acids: CSAILRGNSPLHF. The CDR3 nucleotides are TGCAGTGCTATCCTGCGGGGGAATTCACCCCTCCACTTT.

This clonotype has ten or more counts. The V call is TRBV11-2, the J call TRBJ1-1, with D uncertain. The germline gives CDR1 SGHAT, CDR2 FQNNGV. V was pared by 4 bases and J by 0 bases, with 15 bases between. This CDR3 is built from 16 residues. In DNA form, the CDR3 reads TGTGCCAGCAGCTCCTCATCCTACACTTTGAACACTGAAGCTTTCTTT. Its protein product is CASSSSSYTLNTEAFF.

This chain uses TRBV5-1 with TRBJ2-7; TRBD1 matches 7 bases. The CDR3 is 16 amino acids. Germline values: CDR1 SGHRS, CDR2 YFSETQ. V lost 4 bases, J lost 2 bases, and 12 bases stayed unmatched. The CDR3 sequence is CASSALTGVATYEQYF. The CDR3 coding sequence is TGCGCCAGCAGCGCACTTACAGGGGTAGCCACCTACGAGCAGTACTTC.

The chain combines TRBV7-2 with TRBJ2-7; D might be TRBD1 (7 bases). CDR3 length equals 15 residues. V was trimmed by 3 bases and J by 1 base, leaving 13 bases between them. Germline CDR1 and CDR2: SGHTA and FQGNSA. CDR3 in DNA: TGTGCCAGCAGCTTCAGGGCGGGACAGTCCTACGAGCAGTACTTC. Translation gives CASSFRAGQSYEQYF.

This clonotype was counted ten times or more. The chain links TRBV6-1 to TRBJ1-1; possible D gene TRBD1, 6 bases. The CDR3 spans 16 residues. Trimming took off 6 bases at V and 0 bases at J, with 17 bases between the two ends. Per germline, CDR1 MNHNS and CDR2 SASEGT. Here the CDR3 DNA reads TGTGCCAGCAGCCGGGCAGGGGACCTAATGAACACTGAAGCTTTCTTT. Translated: CASSRAGDLMNTEAFF.

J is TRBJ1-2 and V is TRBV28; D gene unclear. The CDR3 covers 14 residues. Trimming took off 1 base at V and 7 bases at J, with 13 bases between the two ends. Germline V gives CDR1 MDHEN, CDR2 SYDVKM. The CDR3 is CASSLSPATGGYTF. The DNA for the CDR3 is TGTGCCAGCAGTTTATCTCCGGCCACGGGTGGCTACACCTTC.

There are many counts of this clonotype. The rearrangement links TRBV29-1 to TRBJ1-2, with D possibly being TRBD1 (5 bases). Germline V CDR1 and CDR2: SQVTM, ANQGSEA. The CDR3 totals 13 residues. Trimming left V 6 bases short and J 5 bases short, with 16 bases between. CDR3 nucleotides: TGCAGCGTGGCCGCTGGGGGAGGATATGGCTACACCTTC. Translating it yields CSVAAGGGYGYTF.

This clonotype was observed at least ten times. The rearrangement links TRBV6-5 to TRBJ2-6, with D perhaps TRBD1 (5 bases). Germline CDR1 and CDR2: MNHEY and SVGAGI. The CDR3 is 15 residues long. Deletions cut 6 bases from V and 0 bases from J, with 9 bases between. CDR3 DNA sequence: TGTGCCAGCAGGTTAGGGGTCTCTGGGGCCAACGTCCTGACTTTC. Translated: CASRLGVSGANVLTF.

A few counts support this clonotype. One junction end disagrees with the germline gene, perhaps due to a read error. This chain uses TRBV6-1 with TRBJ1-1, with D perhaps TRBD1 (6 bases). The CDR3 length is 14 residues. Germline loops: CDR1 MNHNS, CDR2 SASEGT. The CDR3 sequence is CASTEGTEGGEAFF. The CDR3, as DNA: TGTGCCAGCACTGAAGGGACTGAAGGGGGTGAAGCTTTCTTT.

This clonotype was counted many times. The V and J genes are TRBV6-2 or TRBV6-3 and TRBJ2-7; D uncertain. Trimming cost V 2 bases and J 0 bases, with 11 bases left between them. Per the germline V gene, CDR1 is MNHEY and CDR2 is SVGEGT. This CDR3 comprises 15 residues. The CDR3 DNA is TGTGCCAGCAGTTACGTTGAGGAGACCTCCTACGAGCAGTACTTC. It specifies CASSYVEETSYEQYF.

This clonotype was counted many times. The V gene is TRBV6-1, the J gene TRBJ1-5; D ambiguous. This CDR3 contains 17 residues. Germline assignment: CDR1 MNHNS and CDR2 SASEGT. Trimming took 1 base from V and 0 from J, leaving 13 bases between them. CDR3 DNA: TGTGCCAGCAGTGAAGGGGCAGGCGGATATAGCAATCAGCCCCAGCATTTT. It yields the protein CASSEGAGGYSNQPQHF.

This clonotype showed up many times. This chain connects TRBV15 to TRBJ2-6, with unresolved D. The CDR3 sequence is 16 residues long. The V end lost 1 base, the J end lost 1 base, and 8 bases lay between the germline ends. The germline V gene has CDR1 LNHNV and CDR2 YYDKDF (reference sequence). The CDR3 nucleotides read TGTGCCACCAGCAGAGTTGTAGGGTCTGGGGCCAACGTCCTGACTTTC. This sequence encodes CATSRVVGSGANVLTF.

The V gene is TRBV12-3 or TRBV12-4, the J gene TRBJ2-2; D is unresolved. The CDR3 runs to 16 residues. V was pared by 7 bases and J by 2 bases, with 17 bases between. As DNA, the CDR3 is TGTGCCAGCAAAACCCTAGGGCAGATAAACACCGGGGAGCTGTTTTTT. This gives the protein CASKTLGQINTGELFF.

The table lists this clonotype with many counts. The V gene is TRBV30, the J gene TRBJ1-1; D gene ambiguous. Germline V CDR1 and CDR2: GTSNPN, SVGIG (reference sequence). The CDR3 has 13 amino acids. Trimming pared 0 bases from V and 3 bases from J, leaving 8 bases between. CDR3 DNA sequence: TGTGCCTGGAGTGTAGGCGCCTACACTGAAGCTTTCTTT. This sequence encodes CAWSVGAYTEAFF.

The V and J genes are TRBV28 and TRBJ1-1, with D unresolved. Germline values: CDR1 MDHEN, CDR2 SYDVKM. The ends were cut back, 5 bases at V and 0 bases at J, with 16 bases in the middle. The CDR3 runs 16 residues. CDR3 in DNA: TGTGCCAGCAGTCCTCCCCCCCAAGGCTTGAACACTGAAGCTTTCTTT. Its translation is CASSPPPQGLNTEAFF.

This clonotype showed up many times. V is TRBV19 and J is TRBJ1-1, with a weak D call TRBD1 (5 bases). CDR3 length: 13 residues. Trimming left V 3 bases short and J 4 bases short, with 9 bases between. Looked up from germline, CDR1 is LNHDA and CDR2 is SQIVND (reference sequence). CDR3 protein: CASSIRESTEAFF. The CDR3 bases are TGTGCCAGTAGTATCAGGGAAAGCACTGAAGCTTTCTTT.

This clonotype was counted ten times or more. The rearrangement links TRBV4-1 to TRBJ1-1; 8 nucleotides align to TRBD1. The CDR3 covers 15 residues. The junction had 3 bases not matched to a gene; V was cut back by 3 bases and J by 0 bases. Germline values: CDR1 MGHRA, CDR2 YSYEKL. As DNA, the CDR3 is TGCGCCAGCAGCCACCCGACAGGGGTGAACACTGAAGCTTTCTTT. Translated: CASSHPTGVNTEAFF.

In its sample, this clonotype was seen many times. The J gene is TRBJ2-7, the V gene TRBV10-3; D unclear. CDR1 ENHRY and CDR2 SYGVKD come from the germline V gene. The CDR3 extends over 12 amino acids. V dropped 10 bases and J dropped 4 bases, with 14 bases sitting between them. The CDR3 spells CATKSTPYEQYF. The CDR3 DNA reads TGTGCCACCAAGTCTACCCCATACGAGCAGTACTTC.

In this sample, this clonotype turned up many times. CDR3 DNA: TGCAGTGCGATCGGGGACTCCGGCTACACCTTC. This encodes CSAIGDSGYTF. This chain joins TRBV20-1 and TRBJ1-2, with a possible D match to TRBD1 (5 bases). V gave up 6 bases and J gave up 8 bases, with 13 bases separating them. The CDR3 consists of 11 residues. Germline values: CDR1 DFQATT, CDR2 SNEGSKA (reference sequence).

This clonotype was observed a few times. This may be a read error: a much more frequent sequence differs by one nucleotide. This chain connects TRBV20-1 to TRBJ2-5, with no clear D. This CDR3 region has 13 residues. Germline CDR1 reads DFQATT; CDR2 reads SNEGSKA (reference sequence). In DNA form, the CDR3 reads TGCAGTGCCAGCCTCTATGCCGGAGAGACCAAGTACTTC. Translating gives CSASLYAGETKYF.

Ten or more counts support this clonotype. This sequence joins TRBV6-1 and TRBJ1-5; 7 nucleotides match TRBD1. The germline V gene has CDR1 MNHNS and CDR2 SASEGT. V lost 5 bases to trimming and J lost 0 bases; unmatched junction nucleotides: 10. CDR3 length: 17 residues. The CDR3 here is CASSKRQGLNSNQPQHF. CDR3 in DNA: TGTGCCAGCAGTAAACGACAGGGACTCAATAGCAATCAGCCCCAGCATTTT.